This entry is about one T cell receptor beta chain. The data were taken from a study of cytomegalovirus exposure and HLA in healthy donors. The ends lost 0 bases at V and 3 bases at J; junction bases unmatched: 6. The CDR3 length is 16 residues. CDR1 and CDR2 from the germline V gene are SGHNT and YYREEE (reference sequence). With 60 Vbeta and 13 Jbeta primers, the PCR was carried out. Clones were sequenced by immunoSEQ multiplex PCR, and TCRdb holds only the in-frame ones, with some missing. The sample holds roughly 140,000 clones, around 80% seen once. The chain links TRBV5-4 to TRBJ2-7, with 10 bases lining up with TRBD2. The receptor comes from a woman aged 55-75 years in good health and CMV-seropositive. Sample: PBMCs. The CDR3 bases are TGTGCCAGCAGCTTGGGGGCTAGCGGGAGTGGCTACGAGCAGTACTTC. Its translation: CASSLGASGSGYEQYF.